A selection of T cell receptor beta chains follows, all from one sample in a study of shared clonotypes between healthy human individuals. Clones were read by immunoSEQ multiplex PCR, and TCRdb kept only the in-frame ones, dropping some. The repertoire holds about 2.2 million clones, about 93% seen once, with roughly 1.8% in the top ten. Sequencing used naive CD8+ T cells from PBMCs. The source of these receptors is a young man in good health. Some clones in this sample may be carry-over from other donors' samples. Each CDR3 is given without its conserved first and last residue. The order of the fields is J gene, V gene, clone size, CDR3 protein. Expanded clones get a size class; other rows say once, few or many, or leave the size out.

>TRBJ2-2|TRBV27|NA
ASSFTGGAGELF
>TRBJ2-7|TRBV29-1|NA
SVGGAPSRLDEQY
>TRBJ2-3|TRBV10-2|NA
ASSPTLETSTDTQY
>TRBJ2-7|TRBV4-2|once
ASSPAGVREEQY
>TRBJ2-1|TRBV28|NA
ASSSDADLLNEQF
>TRBJ2-6|TRBV28|NA
ASSLGSGANVLT
>TRBJ1-1|TRBV5-1|NA
ASSLRQGADTEAF
>TRBJ1-1|TRBV7-8|NA
ASSLATGYTEAF
>TRBJ1-1|TRBV9|NA
ASSVGQGANTEAF
>TRBJ2-4|TRBV7-3|NA
ASSPKAGGPKNIQY
>TRBJ1-2|TRBV28|NA
ASSFNSRAISYGYT
>TRBJ1-1|TRBV7-9|NA
ASSLLQGARDTEAF